This T cell receptor (beta chain) was captured in a study of shared clonotypes between healthy human individuals. Whole-study context: A donor's plate count was three for CD4 naive and three for CD4 memory; CD8 naive had two and CD8 memory one.

Trimming removed 10 bases from V and 2 bases from J, with 16 bases in between. From germline, CDR1 is LNHDA and CDR2 SQIVND (reference sequence). The CDR3 spans 14 residues. Donors were healthy HIV-negative adults without recently reported acute infections or vaccinations. This clone appeared a single time. Its target is not known. Regarding the study as a whole: It was only blood that was sampled, and tissue repertoires likely differ. Of the naive CD4 clonotypes, 4% to 5% were shared across several donors.

Sequencing used immunoSEQ multiplex PCR; TCRdb keeps in-frame clones, though not all of them. The profile shows about 530,000 clones, roughly 95% of them singletons. This clonotype was obtained from a woman aged 25 to 45 in good health. V and J are TRBV19 and TRBJ2-3; D remains unclear. Specimen: naive CD4+ T cells sorted from blood. This sample's subset: CD45RA+ positively selected. Here the CDR3 DNA reads TGTGCCACCGGAAGCCGAAGTCCCACAGATACGCAGTATTTT. Protein product: CATGSRSPTDTQYF. Supplemented by reference TRBV19 and TRBJ2-3, the full variable domain reads DGGITQSPKYLFRKEGQNVTLSCEQNLNHDAMYWYRQDPGQGLRLIYYSQIVNDFQKGDIAEGYSVSREKKESFPLTVTSAQKNPTAFYLCATGSRSPTDTQYFGPGTRLTVL.